This T cell receptor beta chain stems from a study of cytomegalovirus exposure and HLA in healthy donors. Overall study: A subsequent analysis reported that the approximately 120 validation repertoires were produced on the same platform that had also been used for the roughly 670 first-cohort repertoires.

Findings of the study overall: The study designated around 150 TCR beta chains cytomegalovirus-associated. Subsequent analysis found a tendency for first-cohort TCR clusters to co-occur within the 110 or so validation repertoires.

Losses at the gene ends were 5 bases for V and 7 bases for J; bases not matched to a gene: 8. Germline values: CDR1 SGHRS, CDR2 YFSETQ. CDR3 size: 14 residues. Sequencing used immunoSEQ multiplex PCR; TCRdb keeps in-frame clones, though not all of them. The table shows roughly 220,000 clones, with 85% to 95% occurring only once. As concerns this clone: Its target is not known.

This chain uses TRBV5-1 with TRBJ1-4; 7 nucleotides align to TRBD1. The origin of this receptor is a woman aged 18 to 35 in good health and CMV-seronegative. Material: PBMCs. CDR3: CASSYDRVGEKLFF. CDR3 bases: TGCGCCAGCAGTTACGACAGGGTGGGTGAAAAACTGTTTTTT.